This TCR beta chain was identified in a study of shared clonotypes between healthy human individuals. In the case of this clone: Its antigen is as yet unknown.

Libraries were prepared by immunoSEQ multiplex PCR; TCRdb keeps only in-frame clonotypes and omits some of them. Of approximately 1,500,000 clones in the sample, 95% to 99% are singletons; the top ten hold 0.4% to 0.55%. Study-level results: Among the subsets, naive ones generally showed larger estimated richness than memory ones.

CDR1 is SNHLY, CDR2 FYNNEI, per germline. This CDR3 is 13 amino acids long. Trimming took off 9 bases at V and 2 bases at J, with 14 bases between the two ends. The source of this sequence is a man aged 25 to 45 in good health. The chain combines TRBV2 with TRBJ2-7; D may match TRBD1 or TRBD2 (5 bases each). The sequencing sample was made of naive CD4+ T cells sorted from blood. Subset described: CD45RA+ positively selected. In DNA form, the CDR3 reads TGTGCCAGTGCCACCATGGGGGCCTACGAGCAGTACTTC. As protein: CASATMGAYEQYF.